This T cell receptor beta chain is drawn from a study of shared clonotypes between healthy human individuals. Study results and limitations: In a handful of donors, around 5.5% of naive CD4 clonotypes appeared in common.

This CDR3 has 15 amino acids. Germline CDR1 SGHNT, CDR2 YYREEE (reference sequence). Germline trimming cut 5 bases from V and 5 bases from J; bases unmatched to any gene: 12. Genomic DNA per cell subset filled all wells of several immunoSEQ plates. Sorted-subset replicate PCRs used roughly 220 ng DNA, approximately 30,000 T cell genomes. The authors' processing: ImmunoSEQ only sent back junction sequences with no quality scores, so filtering was done differently. Profiled with immunoSEQ multiplex PCR; TCRdb holds only in-frame clones, not every one. V and J calls and clone size are copied from that table; D and trimming were computed from the DNA. The data show about 1 million clones, about 70% seen once. In regard to this clone: Its antigen is not known.

The clonotype originates from a man between 18 and 35 years old in good health. The chain links TRBV5-4 to TRBJ2-7; 8 bases fit TRBD1. Input material: memory CD4+ T cells sorted from blood. Subset noted: CD45RA-negative fraction. The CDR3 DNA sequence: TGTGCCAGCAGTTTACAGGGACAGGCTTTGAACGAGCAGTACTTC. It specifies CASSLQGQALNEQYF.